This note documents a single T cell receptor beta chain sequence. Then a second PCR, running roughly 7 to 11 cycles, was carried out with a sample-barcoded 5' primer and a J-beta primer mix. Each CDR3 protein is one row after TCRdb ran MiXCR on the 5' RACE reads. The sample carries 700,000 to 950,000 distinct CDR3 sequences, roughly 64% recorded once. V shed 1 base and J shed 7 bases, with 17 bases lying between them. Per germline, CDR1 SGHTA and CDR2 FQGNSA. This CDR3 is 16 amino acids long. The data originate from a study of blood T cells in healthy people across ages. The sequence was obtained from a man under 40 in good health. The sequenced material came from blood. This chain links TRBV7-2 with TRBJ2-1; unclear D gene. This CDR3 is CASSLELGPSRNEQFF. The CDR3 nucleotides are TGTGCCAGCAGCTTAGAGCTAGGCCCTTCTAGGAATGAGCAGTTCTTC.